Described below is a single T cell receptor beta chain sequence and its context. TCRdb re-called the 5' RACE reads through MiXCR, storing one row per CDR3 protein. The sample includes 170,000 or so distinct CDR3 sequences, 6.2% of them seen just once. The source of the sample is a study of T cells after yellow fever vaccination. CDR3 length: 16 residues. The germline V gene has CDR1 SGHDT and CDR2 YYEEEE. V was clipped by 3 bases and J by 2 bases, with 15 bases between them. The specimen comprised CD4+ T cells sorted from PBMCs, sampled on the day of the first yellow fever vaccination. The chain couples TRBV5-6 to TRBJ2-1; D gene unclear. This clonotype was sampled from a man younger than 35 who received the YFV17D yellow fever vaccine. The CDR3 region has the DNA TGTGCCAGCAGCTCAAGGGTCGGGTACGCCTACAATGAGCAGTTCTTC. Translation: CASSSRVGYAYNEQFF.